These 14 T cell receptor beta chains were all obtained from the same sample, sequenced in a study of cytomegalovirus exposure and HLA in healthy donors. Primers included in the PCR were 60 Vbeta and 13 Jbeta primers. Profiled with immunoSEQ multiplex PCR; TCRdb holds only in-frame clones, not every one. The table includes some 170,000 clones, 80% detected once. Sequencing was carried out using PBMCs. All receptors come from a man aged 30-40 years in good health and CMV-seronegative.

V usage is TRBV28 and J usage is TRBJ2-1, with 10 bases that match TRBD1. Germline V gives CDR1 MDHEN, CDR2 SYDVKM. After removal of 2 bases from V and 1 base from J, the junction contained 5 bases not matched to a gene. The CDR3 totals 17 residues. Here the CDR3 reads CASSLRQGALSYNEQFF. Written as DNA, the CDR3 is TGTGCCAGCAGTTTACGACAGGGGGCTTTGTCCTACAATGAGCAGTTCTTC.

This chain connects TRBV30 to TRBJ2-1, with a tentative D call TRBD2 (5 bases). V lost 3 bases and J lost 8, with 14 bases in between. This CDR3 region has 13 residues. From germline, CDR1 is GTSNPN and CDR2 SVGIG (reference sequence). The CDR3 DNA is TGTGCCTGGAGCGTCACTAGTCCCCATGAGCAGTTCTTC. Amino acids: CAWSVTSPHEQFF.

The J gene is TRBJ2-2, the V gene TRBV19; D uncertain. V lost 1 base to trimming and J lost 0 bases, with 6 bases between them. The length of the CDR3 is 15 residues. CDR1 is LNHDA and CDR2 is SQIVND in the germline V gene (reference sequence). CDR3 in amino acids: CASSIGATNTGELFF. In nucleotides, the CDR3 is TGTGCCAGTAGTATAGGAGCAACGAACACCGGGGAGCTGTTTTTT.

The chain combines TRBV18 with TRBJ2-3; D ambiguous. Germline values: CDR1 KGHSH, CDR2 LQKENI. V was clipped by 2 bases and J by 0 bases, with 6 bases between them. The CDR3 runs 14 residues. This CDR3 reads CASSPIMSTDTQYF. DNA for the CDR3: TGTGCCAGCTCACCAATTATGAGCACAGATACGCAGTATTTT.

The chain links TRBV7-9 to TRBJ1-1; D remains ambiguous. Trimming removed 6 bases from V and 7 bases from J, with 18 bases in between. From germline, CDR1 is SEHNR and CDR2 FQNEAQ (reference sequence). The CDR3 spans 14 residues. CDR3: CASRDSTTPREAFF. CDR3 DNA: TGTGCCAGCAGGGACTCGACGACCCCGCGTGAAGCTTTCTTT.

The CDR3 loop is CASSPGAGGQTQYF. The CDR3 nucleotides are TGTGCCAGCAGCCCAGGGGCAGGGGGACAGACCCAGTACTTC. The rearrangement links TRBV7-9 to TRBJ2-5; TRBD1 matches 7 bases. J lost 6 bases, V lost 5 bases, and 9 bases had no gene match. The CDR3 sequence is 14 residues long. The germline CDR1 and CDR2 sequences are SEHNR and FQNEAQ (reference sequence).

This chain connects TRBV5-1 to TRBJ1-1; 8 nucleotides align to TRBD1. The CDR3 spans 15 residues. Trimming removed 2 bases from V and 1 base from J; junction bases left unmatched: 4. Germline CDR1 SGHRS, CDR2 YFSETQ. The CDR3 protein is CASSFGDRGNTEAFF. The CDR3 DNA is TGCGCCAGCAGCTTCGGCGACAGGGGGAACACTGAAGCTTTCTTT.

This clone was recorded a few times. The chain combines TRBV9 with TRBJ2-6; D possibly corresponds to TRBD2 (7 bases). Trimming took off 3 bases at V and 0 bases at J, with 16 bases between the two ends. The CDR3 totals 18 residues. The germline gives CDR1 SGDLS, CDR2 YYNGEE. The CDR3 DNA reads TGTGCCAGCAGCGAGGAGGGGGGGGCGACCTCTGGGGCCAACGTCCTGACTTTC. Translation gives CASSEEGGATSGANVLTF.

The rearrangement joins TRBV7-9 to TRBJ1-2, with a possible D match to TRBD1 (6 bases). The CDR3 has 13 amino acids. Germline V gene data show CDR1 as SEHNR and CDR2 as FQNEAQ (reference sequence). Trimming pared 2 bases from V and 7 bases from J, leaving 11 bases between. The CDR3 reads CASSLTGNGGYTF. The CDR3, as DNA: TGTGCCAGCAGCTTAACAGGGAATGGTGGCTACACCTTC. Together with reference TRBV7-9 and TRBJ1-2, the CDR3 gives the full variable domain: DTGVSQNPRHKITKRGQNVTFRCDPISEHNRLYWYRQTLGQGPEFLTYFQNEAQLEKSRLLSDRFSAERPKGSFSTLEIQRTEQGDSAMYLCASSLTGNGGYTFGSGTRLTVV.

The chain has TRBV7-2 and TRBJ1-2; no reliable D call. The germline CDR1 and CDR2 sequences are SGHTA and FQGNSA. This CDR3 is built from 14 residues. Trimming pared 1 base from V and 4 bases from J, leaving 10 bases between. The CDR3 is CASSLGGGPYGYTF. CDR3 nucleotides: TGTGCCAGCAGCTTAGGCGGCGGGCCCTATGGCTACACCTTC.

This chain uses TRBV5-1 with TRBJ1-1, with D possibly matching TRBD1 (6 bases). The CDR3 sequence is 15 residues long. CDR1 SGHRS and CDR2 YFSETQ come from the germline V gene. Deletions cut 1 base from V and 2 bases from J, with 12 bases between. The CDR3 DNA reads TGCGCCAGCAGCTTGAAACAGGGTGGCAACACTGAAGCTTTCTTT. This gives the protein CASSLKQGGNTEAFF.

The chain is built from TRBV7-9 and TRBJ1-5, with D perhaps TRBD1 (6 bases). The CDR3 is 17 amino acids. The V gene's germline CDR1 is SEHNR and CDR2 FQNEAQ (reference sequence). V was clipped by 5 bases and J by 1 base, with 18 bases between them. The CDR3 reads CASSIGGRGASNQPQHF. The CDR3 DNA is TGTGCCAGCAGCATAGGTGGTCGGGGGGCAAGCAATCAGCCCCAGCATTTT. Together with reference TRBV7-9 and TRBJ1-5, the CDR3 gives the full variable domain: DTGVSQNPRHKITKRGQNVTFRCDPISEHNRLYWYRQTLGQGPEFLTYFQNEAQLEKSRLLSDRFSAERPKGSFSTLEIQRTEQGDSAMYLCASSIGGRGASNQPQHFGDGTRLSIL.

The chain couples TRBV9 to TRBJ2-7; D is ambiguous. Trimming took off 5 bases at V and 1 base at J, with 13 bases between the two ends. Germline CDR1 is SGDLS and CDR2 is YYNGEE. The CDR3 is 14 amino acids. The CDR3 here is CASSKLSSSYEQYF. The CDR3 DNA is TGTGCCAGCAGTAAGCTTAGCAGTTCCTACGAGCAGTACTTC. The full variable domain, completed using reference TRBV9 and TRBJ2-7, is DSGVTQTPKHLITATGQRVTLRCSPRSGDLSVYWYQQSLDQGLQFLIQYYNGEERAKGNILERFSAQQFPDLHSELNLSSLELGDSALYFCASSKLSSSYEQYFGPGTRLTVT.

V is TRBV5-1 and J is TRBJ1-5; 7 bases map to TRBD1. The trim removed 4 bases at V and 2 bases at J, leaving 3 bases unmatched. This CDR3 is built from 14 residues. The germline V gene encodes CDR1 SGHRS and CDR2 YFSETQ. The CDR3 sequence: CASSPTGGNQPQHF. Written as DNA, the CDR3 is TGCGCCAGCAGCCCAACAGGGGGCAATCAGCCCCAGCATTTT.